This TCR beta chain was found in a study of T cells in Graves' hyperthyroidism and ophthalmopathy. Findings of the study overall: Most thyroid clonotypes with frequency above 0.001 were detected in blood.

TCR beta CDR3 region amplification was performed from RNA transcripts. First-round RT-PCR of the TCR CDR3 relied on the HTBI primer set. TCRdb redid the calling of the multiplex PCR reads with MiXCR, one entry per CDR3 protein. The sample lists more than 350,000 distinct CDR3 sequences, 13% to 15% occurring once. This clonotype was picked up many times. Antigen unknown. The ends were cut back, 2 bases at V and 3 bases at J, with 18 bases in the middle. Germline V gene sequence: CDR1 MNHNS, CDR2 SASEGT. The CDR3 covers 17 residues. V gene TRBV6-1 combines with J gene TRBJ2-3; D is possibly TRBD1 (6 bases). The material sequenced was blood. The sequence was collected from a woman in her sixties or seventies with Graves' ophthalmopathy. For the CDR3, the DNA is TGTGCCAGCAGTGAAAGGCGCCCCGGACAGCCTACAGATACGCAGTATTTT. As protein: CASSERRPGQPTDTQYF.